The next 7 T cell receptor beta chains were all read from a single sample in a study of blood T cell repertoires in COVID-19. Assay: immunoSEQ multiplex PCR; the TCRdb copy retains only in-frame clones and omits some. Among around 200,000 clones listed, approximately 90% were seen once. The source material was PBMCs or T cells enriched from blood (not recorded which). The receptors come from a woman between 25 and 40 years old who had recovered from COVID-19.

This clone was counted a few times. The chain is built from TRBV29-1 and TRBJ2-7; tentative D call: TRBD1 (6 bases). Trimming stripped 0 bases from V and 4 bases from J, with 7 bases between. The CDR3 has 12 residues. Per the germline V gene, CDR1 is SQVTM and CDR2 is ANQGSEA. The CDR3 DNA reads as TGCAGCGTTGAAGATCAGGGGTACGAGCAGTACTTC. This encodes CSVEDQGYEQYF.

The chain carries TRBV2 and TRBJ1-6; D perhaps matches TRBD1 (5 bases). With 1 base removed from V and 0 bases from J, the gap between germline ends came to 13 bases. Germline-derived CDR1 and CDR2 are SNHLY and FYNNEI. The length of the CDR3 is 18 residues. DNA of the CDR3: TGTGCCAGCAGTGAAGACAGGATAAGGAGCTCCTATAATTCACCCCTCCACTTT. Encoded protein: CASSEDRIRSSYNSPLHF.

The rearrangement links TRBV9 to TRBJ1-5, with D perhaps matching TRBD1 (6 bases). V gave up 4 bases and J gave up 1 base, with 9 bases separating them. The CDR3 loop spans 14 amino acids. CDR1 SGDLS and CDR2 YYNGEE come from the germline V gene. The DNA of the CDR3 is TGTGCCAGCAGCAGGGGACACAGCAATCAGCCCCAGCATTTT. It specifies CASSRGHSNQPQHF.

The chain couples TRBV7-2 to TRBJ1-5, with 7 bases matching TRBD1. Per germline, CDR1 SGHTA and CDR2 FQGNSA. The V gene end was trimmed by 3 bases and the J gene end by 7 bases; junction bases not matched to a gene: 6. The CDR3 spans 14 residues. The CDR3 protein is CASSLTGPGQPQHF. The CDR3 nucleotides are TGTGCCAGCAGCTTGACAGGGCCAGGGCAGCCCCAGCATTTT.

V usage is TRBV7-9 and J usage is TRBJ1-2; D gene unclear. CDR3 length: 11 residues. The germline CDR1 and CDR2 sequences are SEHNR and FQNEAQ (reference sequence). Trimming removed 4 bases at V and 6 bases at J, with 6 bases between. In nucleotides, the CDR3 is TGTGCCAGCAGCTCCAGCGATGGCTACACCTTC. Its protein is CASSSSDGYTF.

The chain recombines TRBV6-2 or TRBV6-3 with TRBJ2-7, with D unresolved. This CDR3 comprises 13 residues. Germline loops: CDR1 MNHEY, CDR2 SVGEGT. Trimming took 0 bases from V and 7 from J, leaving 10 bases between them. The CDR3 loop is CASSYSGVGEQYF. The CDR3 DNA sequence: TGTGCCAGCAGTTACTCGGGCGTCGGAGAGCAGTACTTC.

This sequence joins TRBV21-1 and TRBJ2-7; the table's D call TRBD1 went unverified against the DNA. TRBV21-1 is a recognized pseudogene. The CDR3 consists of 15 residues. This CDR3 is CASSNGRGTTYEQYF. The CDR3 bases are TGTGCCAGCAGCAATGGTAGGGGCACTACCTACGAGCAGTACTTC.